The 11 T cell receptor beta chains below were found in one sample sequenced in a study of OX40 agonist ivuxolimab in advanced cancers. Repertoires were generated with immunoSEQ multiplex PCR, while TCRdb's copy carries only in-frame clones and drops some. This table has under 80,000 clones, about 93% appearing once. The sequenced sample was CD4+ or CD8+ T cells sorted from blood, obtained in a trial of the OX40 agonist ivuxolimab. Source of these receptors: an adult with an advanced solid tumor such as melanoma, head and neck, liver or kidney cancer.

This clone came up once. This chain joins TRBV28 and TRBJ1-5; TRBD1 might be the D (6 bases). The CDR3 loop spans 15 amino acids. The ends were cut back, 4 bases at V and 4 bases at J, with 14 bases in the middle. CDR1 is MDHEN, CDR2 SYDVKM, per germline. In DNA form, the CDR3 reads TGTGCCAGCAGTTCTCAAGGGGGGTTTAATCAGCCCCAGCATTTT. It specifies CASSSQGGFNQPQHF.

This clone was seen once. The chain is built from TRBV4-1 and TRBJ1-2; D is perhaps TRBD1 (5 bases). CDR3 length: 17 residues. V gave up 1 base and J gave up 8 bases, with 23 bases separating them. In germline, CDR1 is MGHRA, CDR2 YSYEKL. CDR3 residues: CASSQGPREVGGEGYTF. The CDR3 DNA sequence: TGCGCCAGCAGCCAAGGGCCAAGAGAGGTCGGGGGGGAGGGCTACACCTTC.

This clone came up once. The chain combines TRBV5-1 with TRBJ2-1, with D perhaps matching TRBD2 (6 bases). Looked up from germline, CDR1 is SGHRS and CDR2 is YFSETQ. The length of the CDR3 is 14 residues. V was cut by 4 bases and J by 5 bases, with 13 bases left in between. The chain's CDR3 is CASSVGRGHNEQFF. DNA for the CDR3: TGCGCCAGCAGCGTCGGGAGAGGACACAATGAGCAGTTCTTC.

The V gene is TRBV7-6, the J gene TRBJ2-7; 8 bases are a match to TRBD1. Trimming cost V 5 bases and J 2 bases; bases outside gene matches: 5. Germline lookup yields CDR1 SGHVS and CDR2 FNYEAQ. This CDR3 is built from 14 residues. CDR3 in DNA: TGTGCCAGCAGCCTCTGGACAGGGACCTACGAGCAGTACTTC. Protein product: CASSLWTGTYEQYF. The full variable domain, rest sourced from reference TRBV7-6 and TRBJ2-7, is GAGVSQSPRYKVTKRGQDVALRCDPISGHVSLYWYRQALGQGPEFLTYFNYEAQQDKSGLPNDRFSAERPEGSISTLTIQRTEQRDSAMYRCASSLWTGTYEQYFGPGTRLTVT.

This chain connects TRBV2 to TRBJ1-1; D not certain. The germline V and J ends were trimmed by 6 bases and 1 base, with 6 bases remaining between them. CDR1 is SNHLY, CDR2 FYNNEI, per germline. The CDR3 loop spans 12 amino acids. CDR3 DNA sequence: TGTGCCAGCAGAGCGGCGAACACTGAAGCTTTCTTT. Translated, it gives CASRAANTEAFF.

CDR3 in DNA: TGTGCCAGCAGTTACGTGGGGGTCTTCACAGATACGCAGTATTTT. This encodes CASSYVGVFTDTQYF. The gene calls are TRBV6-5 and TRBJ2-3; D may be TRBD1 or TRBD2 (5 bases each). Germline V gene data show CDR1 as MNHEY and CDR2 as SVGAGI. V lost 2 bases, J lost 2 bases, and 11 bases lay in between. The CDR3 has 15 residues.

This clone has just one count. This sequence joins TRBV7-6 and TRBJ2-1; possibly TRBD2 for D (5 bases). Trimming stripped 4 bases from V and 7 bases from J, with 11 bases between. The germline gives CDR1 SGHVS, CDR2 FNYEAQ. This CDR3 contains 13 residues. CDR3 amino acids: CASSSFEGNEQFF. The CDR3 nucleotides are TGTGCCAGCAGCTCCTTTGAGGGAAATGAGCAGTTCTTC.

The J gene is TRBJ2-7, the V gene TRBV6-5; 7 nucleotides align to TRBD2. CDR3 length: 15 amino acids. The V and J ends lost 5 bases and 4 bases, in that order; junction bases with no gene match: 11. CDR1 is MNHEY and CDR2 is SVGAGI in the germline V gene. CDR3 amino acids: CASSLRRGGDYEQYF. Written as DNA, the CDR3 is TGTGCCAGCAGTCTCCGCCGTGGGGGGGATTACGAGCAGTACTTC.

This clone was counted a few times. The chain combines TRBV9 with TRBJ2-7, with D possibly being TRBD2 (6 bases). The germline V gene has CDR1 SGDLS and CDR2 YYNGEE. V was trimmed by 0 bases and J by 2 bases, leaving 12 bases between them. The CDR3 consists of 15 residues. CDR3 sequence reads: CASSVGGTYTYEQYF. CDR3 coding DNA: TGTGCCAGCAGCGTAGGGGGGACTTATACCTACGAGCAGTACTTC.

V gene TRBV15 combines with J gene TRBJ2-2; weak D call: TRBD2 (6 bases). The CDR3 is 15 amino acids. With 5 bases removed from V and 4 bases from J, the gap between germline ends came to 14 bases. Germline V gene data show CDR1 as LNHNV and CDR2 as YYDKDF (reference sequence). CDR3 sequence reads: CATSRRGSSTGELFF. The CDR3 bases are TGTGCCACCAGCCGGCGGGGAAGTAGCACCGGGGAGCTGTTTTTT.

The DNA of the CDR3 is TGTGCCAGCAGCTTGGTCCCAAGGAACACCGGGGAGCTGTTTTTT. Its translation is CASSLVPRNTGELFF. This chain links TRBV5-6 with TRBJ2-2, with no clear D. The V end lost 0 bases, the J end lost 1 base, and 7 bases lay between the germline ends. Germline V gene sequence: CDR1 SGHDT, CDR2 YYEEEE. The CDR3 has 15 amino acids.